This TCR beta chain was captured in a study of graft-versus-host responses after intestinal transplantation. Trimming took 3 bases from V and 13 from J, leaving 13 bases between them. This CDR3 has 12 residues. Germline CDR1 SEHNR, CDR2 FQNEAQ (reference sequence). This clone has more than one count but fewer than ten. As yet, its antigen is unknown. Here immunoSEQ multiplex PCR was the method, and the copy in TCRdb shows in-frame clones only, minus some. Among around 67,000 clones listed, nearly 90% were seen once. The TCR sequence derives from a human donor who was the organ donor for an intestinal transplant. This chain links TRBV7-9 with TRBJ2-1, with D hard to call. Sequencing used unstimulated CD8+ T cells sorted from spleen or lymph node cells, obtained before transplant. In nucleotides, the CDR3 is TGTGCCAGCAGCTTTAGGAGTTTTGACCAGTTCTTC. Translation: CASSFRSFDQFF. The variable domain in full, with the rest retrieved from reference TRBV7-9 and TRBJ2-1, is DTGVSQNPRHKITKRGQNVTFRCDPISEHNRLYWYRQTLGQGPEFLTYFQNEAQLEKSRLLSDRFSAERPKGSFSTLEIQRTEQGDSAMYLCASSFRSFDQFFGPGTRLTVL.